This T cell receptor beta chain was retrieved from a study of blood T cells in healthy people across ages. Study-wide findings and caveats: Not knowing donor CMV status may have confounded expanded clonotype changes.

This clonotype was seen only a few times. The antigen remains undetermined. V lost 4 bases and J lost 8, with 17 bases in between. Germline lookup yields CDR1 SNHLY and CDR2 FYNNEI. This CDR3 spans 14 amino acids. A sample-barcoded 5' primer and a J-beta primer mix were used in a second PCR of roughly 6 to 11 cycles. TCRdb independently ran MiXCR on the 5' RACE reads; one entry per CDR3 protein. The sample lists roughly 720,000 distinct CDR3 sequences; about 53% were seen once. The sequenced material came from blood. The sequence came from an elderly man in good health. The rearrangement links TRBV2 to TRBJ1-2, with D perhaps matching TRBD1 (5 bases). The DNA for the CDR3 is TGTGCCAGCAGTGCACAACAGGAGACCCGCGGCTACACCTTC. This translates into CASSAQQETRGYTF.